Listed below are T cell receptor beta chains from one sample, sequenced in a study of blood T cell repertoires in COVID-19. The protocol was immunoSEQ multiplex PCR, while the TCRdb copy is restricted to in-frame clones and leaves out a portion. The top ten hold more than 3% of the sample, which has 230,000 or so clones, roughly 84% seen once. Material: PBMCs or T cells enriched from blood (not recorded which). Source of these receptors: a middle-aged man who had recovered from COVID-19. Each CDR3 is given with its conserved first and last residue. D genes are given only for firm matches. Size is stated for part of the rows, as once, few or many counts, or as a class when the clone is expanded.

clone size	V gene	D gene	J gene	CDR3 protein	CDR3 DNA
NA	TRBV6-5	TRBD2	TRBJ2-3	CASCRIAGDRDTQYF	TGTGCCAGCTGCCGGATAGCGGGAGACCGAGATACGCAGTATTTT
NA	TRBV12-3/TRBV12-4	NA	TRBJ1-6	CASTPGPASPLHF	TGTGCCAGCACCCCAGGGCCAGCCTCACCCCTCCACTTT
NA	TRBV19	TRBD1	TRBJ1-4	CASSNRDRGLKLFF	TGTGCCAGTAGTAACCGGGACAGGGGCCTCAAACTGTTTTTT
few	TRBV29-1	NA	TRBJ2-2	CSVEGAGRTGELFF	TGCAGCGTTGAAGGGGCCGGGAGAACCGGGGAGCTGTTTTTT
NA	TRBV7-9	NA	TRBJ2-7	CASSHAQGLGQYF	TGTGCCAGCAGCCACGCACAGGGATTAGGGCAGTACTTC
NA	TRBV3-1/TRBV3-2	TRBD1	TRBJ1-2	CASSQGQGNTYGYTF	TGTGCCAGCAGCCAAGGACAGGGTAATACCTATGGCTACACCTTC
few	TRBV11-2	TRBD1	TRBJ2-1	CASSLGQGSNNEQFF	TGTGCCAGCAGCTTGGGACAGGGAAGTAACAATGAGCAGTTCTTC
NA	TRBV5-7	NA	TRBJ1-3	CASSSTISGNTIYF	TGTGCCAGCAGCTCGACTATCTCTGGAAACACCATATATTTT
NA	TRBV14	TRBD1	TRBJ1-6	CASSQGQGFGGSPLHF	TGTGCCAGCAGCCAGGGACAGGGGTTCGGTGGTTCACCCCTCCACTTT
NA	TRBV5-1	TRBD2	TRBJ2-3	CASSSTSGRARDTQYF	TGCGCCAGCAGCTCCACTAGCGGGAGGGCCAGAGATACGCAGTATTTT
NA	TRBV28	NA	TRBJ2-1	CASSRKGQGLSSNEQFF	TGTGCCAGCAGTCGCAAAGGTCAGGGTCTGAGCTCCAATGAGCAGTTCTTC
medium-sized	TRBV2	TRBD1	TRBJ1-3	CASGVGQGKDSGNTIYF	TGTGCCAGCGGGGTAGGACAGGGAAAAGACTCTGGAAACACCATATATTTT
NA	TRBV18	TRBD2	TRBJ2-2	CASSPVGTSGRGFTGELFF	TGTGCCAGCTCACCTGTAGGGACTAGCGGGAGAGGTTTCACCGGGGAGCTGTTTTTT
once	TRBV19	TRBD1	TRBJ2-7	CASSTRTGPYEQYF	TGTGCCAGTAGTACTCGGACAGGGCCCTACGAGCAGTACTTC
NA	TRBV19	NA	TRBJ2-7	CASSWGVEQYF	TGTGCCAGTAGTTGGGGAGTCGAGCAGTACTTC
NA	TRBV28	NA	TRBJ1-2	CASSLPRGGHTGGYTF	TGTGCCAGCAGTTTACCGCGGGGGGGCCACACCGGGGGCTACACCTTC
NA	TRBV7-8	TRBD2	TRBJ2-7	CASALGEGPQYF	TGTGCCAGCGCCCTGGGGGAGGGGCCCCAGTACTTC
once	TRBV19	NA	TRBJ1-5	CASSPGGNQPQHF	TGTGCCAGTAGTCCCGGGGGCAATCAGCCCCAGCATTTT
once	TRBV2	TRBD1	TRBJ1-2	CASSDPPGQGRGGYTF	TGTGCCAGCAGTGACCCTCCCGGACAGGGACGAGGGGGCTACACCTTC
NA	TRBV6-1	NA	TRBJ1-5	CASSAFPTGNRSNQPQHF	TGTGCCAGCAGTGCATTCCCTACAGGGAACCGTAGCAATCAGCCCCAGCATTTT
NA	TRBV27	NA	TRBJ2-2	CASRRSTGNTGELFF	TGTGCCAGTAGACGGAGCACAGGGAACACCGGGGAGCTGTTTTTT
few	TRBV19	NA	TRBJ1-5	CASSIGRADQPQHF	TGTGCCAGTAGTATCGGCAGGGCGGATCAGCCCCAGCATTTT
NA	TRBV3-1/TRBV3-2	TRBD1	TRBJ2-2	CASSFYRLYGTGGGGELFF	TGTGCCAGCAGCTTCTACCGACTTTACGGGACAGGGGGCGGCGGGGAGCTGTTTTTT
NA	TRBV5-6	NA	TRBJ1-6	CASSLAGNSPLHF	TGTGCCAGCAGCCTTGCGGGAAATTCACCCCTCCACTTT
few	TRBV9	TRBD1	TRBJ2-7	CASSAPDRGYEQYF	TGTGCCAGCAGCGCTCCGGACAGGGGCTACGAGCAGTACTTC
few	TRBV24-1	TRBD2	TRBJ2-3	CATSEGTSGRTQYF	TGTGCCACCAGTGAGGGGACTAGCGGGAGGACGCAGTATTTT
NA	TRBV19	TRBD1	TRBJ1-4	CASTPGQGAEKLFF	TGTGCCAGTACCCCGGGACAGGGGGCGGAAAAACTGTTTTTT
NA	TRBV6-1	NA	TRBJ1-3	CASSEISGSGNTIYF	TGTGCCAGCAGTGAAATTTCAGGGTCCGGAAACACCATATATTTT
NA	TRBV6-2/TRBV6-3	NA	TRBJ1-1	CASSRAGRTEAFF	TGTGCCAGCAGCCGGGCGGGGAGAACTGAAGCTTTCTTT
once	TRBV4-1	TRBD2	TRBJ2-7	CASSQDGREYYEQYF	TGCGCCAGCAGCCAAGATGGGAGGGAGTACTACGAGCAGTACTTC
NA	TRBV6-2/TRBV6-3	TRBD2	TRBJ2-2	CASSYSWIRLAGRNTGELFF	TGTGCCAGCAGTTACTCGTGGATCAGACTAGCGGGGAGGAACACCGGGGAGCTGTTTTTT
few	TRBV18	TRBD1	TRBJ2-7	CASSLGEGATTYEQYF	TGTGCCAGCTCACTAGGAGAGGGGGCAACGACCTACGAGCAGTACTTC
once	TRBV6-5	TRBD2	TRBJ2-7	CASTTSGTYSQYF	TGTGCCAGCACAACTAGCGGGACTTATTCCCAGTACTTC
NA	TRBV3-1/TRBV3-2	TRBD2	TRBJ2-1	CASSLGTSGSEQFF	TGTGCCAGCAGCTTAGGGACTAGCGGGAGTGAGCAGTTCTTC
NA	TRBV6-5	NA	TRBJ1-4	CASLGGTNEKLFF	TGTGCCAGCCTGGGGGGAACTAATGAAAAACTGTTTTTT
NA	TRBV7-9	TRBD2	TRBJ2-7	CASSRGLAGEIDYEQYF	TGTGCCAGCAGCCGGGGACTAGCGGGAGAGATTGACTACGAGCAGTACTTC
NA	TRBV18	TRBD2	TRBJ2-7	CASSPPSGGSYEQYF	TGTGCCAGCTCACCCCCCTCGGGGGGGAGCTACGAGCAGTACTTC
NA	TRBV11-3	TRBD2	TRBJ2-3	CASREGRGDTQYF	TGTGCCAGTCGGGAGGGCCGAGGAGATACGCAGTATTTT
NA	TRBV10-2	NA	TRBJ1-3	CASSGDRTLSGNTIYF	TGCGCCAGCAGTGGCGACAGGACTCTCTCTGGAAACACCATATATTTT
few	TRBV28	NA	TRBJ1-5	CASNQGNSNQPQHF	TGTGCCAGCAATCAGGGGAATAGCAATCAGCCCCAGCATTTT
NA	TRBV24-1	NA	TRBJ1-5	CATRQGQHF	TGTGCCACCAGGCAGGGCCAGCATTTT
NA	TRBV15	NA	TRBJ1-6	CATSRDVPGRNSPLHF	TGTGCCACCAGCAGAGATGTGCCAGGGCGAAATTCACCCCTCCACTTT
NA	TRBV18	TRBD2	TRBJ2-7	CASSPLAGDSSYEQYF	TGTGCCAGCTCACCCTTAGCGGGCGATAGCTCCTACGAGCAGTACTTC
NA	TRBV5-4	NA	TRBJ2-1	CASSLARDEQFF	TGTGCCAGCAGCCTGGCGCGCGATGAGCAGTTCTTC
NA	TRBV11-1	NA	TRBJ2-7	CASSSKQLYEQYF	TGTGCCAGCAGCTCGAAACAGCTCTACGAGCAGTACTTC
once	TRBV13	NA	TRBJ1-1	CASSLGRGPMNTEAFF	TGTGCCAGCAGCTTAGGGCGGGGGCCGATGAACACTGAAGCTTTCTTT
NA	TRBV23-1	NA	TRBJ1-2	CASSQHGNTGPRYGYTF	TGCGCCAGCAGTCAGCACGGAAACACTGGGCCCCGCTATGGCTACACCTTC
NA	TRBV11-3	TRBD1	TRBJ2-1	CASSPTGGTYNEQFF	TGTGCCAGCAGCCCGACAGGGGGCACCTACAATGAGCAGTTCTTC
NA	TRBV6-1	NA	TRBJ2-1	CASSDGGSYNEQFF	TGTGCCAGCAGTGACGGGGGATCCTACAATGAGCAGTTCTTC
NA	TRBV18	NA	TRBJ1-4	CASSAPTRETNEKLFF	TGTGCCAGCTCTGCCCCGACCCGGGAAACTAATGAAAAACTGTTTTTT
once	TRBV3-1/TRBV3-2	TRBD1	TRBJ1-2	CASSRDGTAVFGYTF	TGTGCCAGCAGCCGTGACGGGACAGCCGTTTTTGGCTACACCTTC
NA	TRBV7-3	TRBD1	TRBJ1-2	CASSLMGQGAGGYTF	TGTGCCAGCAGCTTAATGGGACAGGGGGCCGGAGGCTACACCTTC